This passage covers 8 T cell receptor beta chains from one sample sequenced in a study of T cell responses to AZD1222 COVID-19 vaccine. The data were produced by immunoSEQ multiplex PCR, yet TCRdb's version contains in-frame clones alone and is incomplete. The data contain more than 130,000 clones, about nine tenths of them singletons. The source was peripheral blood, collected on day 0 of AZD1222 vaccination. These receptors all come from an adult in good health.

The V and J genes are TRBV5-6 and TRBJ1-4, with TRBD1 matching over 7 bases. Per the germline V gene, CDR1 is SGHDT and CDR2 is YYEEEE. J lost 7 bases, V lost 1 base, and 4 bases had no gene match. The CDR3 runs to 14 residues. The CDR3 nucleotides are TGTGCCAGCAGCTTGTCGACAGGGAGTGAAAAACTGTTTTTT. It codes for CASSLSTGSEKLFF.

V is TRBV6-1 and J is TRBJ1-6; 7 bases are a match to TRBD1. The V gene's germline CDR1 is MNHNS and CDR2 SASEGT. V shed 1 base and J 3 bases; nucleotides not matched to a gene: 0. CDR3 size: 15 residues. The CDR3, as DNA: TGTGCCAGCAGTGAAGGACAGGGCTATAATTCACCCCTCCACTTT. This encodes CASSEGQGYNSPLHF.

The gene calls are TRBV5-6 and TRBJ2-7, with D unresolved. V lost 2 bases and J 3 bases, leaving 12 bases between the germline ends. This CDR3 region has 14 residues. Per the germline V gene, CDR1 is SGHDT and CDR2 is YYEEEE. Written as DNA, the CDR3 is TGTGCCAGCAGCTTCCTGGTAGGTTACTACGAGCAGTACTTC. It is translated as CASSFLVGYYEQYF.

This chain links TRBV27 with TRBJ1-2; no clear D. The CDR3 spans 15 residues. CDR1 MNHEY and CDR2 SMNVEV come from the germline V gene (reference sequence). Trimming stripped 2 bases from V and 4 bases from J, with 14 bases between. The CDR3 sequence: CASSLGSRSFYGYTF. The CDR3 bases are TGTGCCAGCAGTTTAGGTTCCAGGTCGTTCTATGGCTACACCTTC.

The J gene is TRBJ2-1, the V gene TRBV7-6; weak D call: TRBD2 (5 bases). Germline lookup yields CDR1 SGHVS and CDR2 FNYEAQ. Trimming removed 0 bases at V and 9 bases at J, with 15 bases between. The CDR3 runs to 15 residues. CDR3 sequence: CASSLALAGKGEQFF. The CDR3 DNA reads TGTGCCAGCAGCTTAGCCCTAGCTGGGAAGGGTGAGCAGTTCTTC.

This clone is a singleton in its sample. J is TRBJ1-2 and V is TRBV4-1; D not resolved. Germline V gene lookup returns CDR1 MGHRA and CDR2 YSYEKL. There are 15 residues in the CDR3. Deletions cut 0 bases from V and 0 bases from J, with 8 bases between. This CDR3 is CASSQENSPNYGYTF. Written as DNA, the CDR3 is TGCGCCAGCAGCCAAGAGAACAGCCCTAACTATGGCTACACCTTC.

The V call is TRBV5-6, the J call TRBJ1-2; D is ambiguous. Trimming removed 2 bases at V and 6 bases at J, with 11 bases between. Germline lookup yields CDR1 SGHDT and CDR2 YYEEEE. The CDR3 length is 13 residues. The CDR3 loop reads CASSFRRADGYTF. As DNA, the CDR3 is TGTGCCAGCAGCTTTAGGCGGGCGGATGGCTACACCTTC.

There are many counts of this clone. The V call is TRBV5-1, the J call TRBJ1-2, with TRBD1 as a possible D gene (6 bases). CDR1 and CDR2 (germline): SGHRS, YFSETQ. Trimming cost V 3 bases and J 6 bases, with 21 bases left between them. The CDR3 is made up of 16 amino acids. CDR3 sequence (DNA): TGCGCCAGCAGCTCAACGTCGGCCAGGGGATTCGATGGCTACACCTTC. Amino acids: CASSSTSARGFDGYTF.